The rows below give T cell receptor beta chains drawn from one sample of a study of T cell responses to AZD1222 COVID-19 vaccine. Sequencing used immunoSEQ multiplex PCR; TCRdb keeps in-frame clones, though not all of them. Of approximately 140,000 clones listed, around 90% are singletons. The sample here was peripheral blood, taken 28 days after the second AZD1222 dose. These receptor sequences come from an adult who received the AZD1222 COVID-19 vaccine. Both conserved end residues are part of each CDR3.

j_call	v_call	cdr3_aa
TRBJ1-1	TRBV25-1	CASRRDRGTEAFF
TRBJ1-2	TRBV6-2/TRBV6-3	CASSLGLLTGYTF
TRBJ2-7	TRBV29-1	CSVCGDDLYRQYF
TRBJ1-5	TRBV10-3	CAISDPDSSNQPQHF
TRBJ1-1	TRBV2	CASSEFGGTEAFF
TRBJ1-1	TRBV27	CASSLSPRAVTEAFF
TRBJ2-1	TRBV5-6	CASSLGSGPAEREEQFF
TRBJ2-3	TRBV15	CATSRVGRGPTDTQYF
TRBJ1-5	TRBV6-6	CASSPHTPSDAGQPQHF
TRBJ1-5	TRBV6-5	CATQAGGRVQPQHF
TRBJ2-7	TRBV27	CASSNSQGSEQYF
TRBJ1-2	TRBV7-9	CASSSPGTGSDGYTF
TRBJ2-7	TRBV28	CASSLRSPRFINSRGYEQYF
TRBJ2-7	TRBV27	CATSRGLDEQYF
TRBJ2-7	TRBV25-1	CASSARASGSYEQYF
TRBJ2-1	TRBV2	CASIVSSYNEQFF
TRBJ2-5	TRBV3-1/TRBV3-2	CASSQGSRGQGRETQYF
TRBJ2-2	TRBV5-1	CASSSGLAGTTGELFF
TRBJ2-3	TRBV20-1	CSASHTSGRADTQYF
TRBJ2-5	TRBV5-1	CASGTDEETQYF
TRBJ2-1	TRBV21-1	CASSKGATYNEQFF